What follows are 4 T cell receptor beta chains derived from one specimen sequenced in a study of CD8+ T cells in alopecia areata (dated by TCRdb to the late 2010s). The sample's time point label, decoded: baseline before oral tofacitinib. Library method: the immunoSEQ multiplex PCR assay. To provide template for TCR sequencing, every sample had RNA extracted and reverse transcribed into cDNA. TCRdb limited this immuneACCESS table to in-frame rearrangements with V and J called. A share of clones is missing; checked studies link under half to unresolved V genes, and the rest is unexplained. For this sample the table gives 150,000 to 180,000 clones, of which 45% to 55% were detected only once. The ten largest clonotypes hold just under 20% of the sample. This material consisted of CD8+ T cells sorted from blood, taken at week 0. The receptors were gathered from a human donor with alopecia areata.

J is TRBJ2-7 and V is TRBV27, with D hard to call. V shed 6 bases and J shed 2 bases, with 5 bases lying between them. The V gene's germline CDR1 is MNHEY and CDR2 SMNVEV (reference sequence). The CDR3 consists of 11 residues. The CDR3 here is CASRSPYEQYF. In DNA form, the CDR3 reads TGTGCCAGCAGGTCGCCCTACGAGCAGTACTTC.

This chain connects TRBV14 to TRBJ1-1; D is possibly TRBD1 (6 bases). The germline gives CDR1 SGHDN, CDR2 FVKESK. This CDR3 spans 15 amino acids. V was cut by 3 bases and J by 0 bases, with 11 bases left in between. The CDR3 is CASSHPGHLNTEAFF. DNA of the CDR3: TGTGCCAGCAGCCACCCGGGACATTTGAACACTGAAGCTTTCTTT.

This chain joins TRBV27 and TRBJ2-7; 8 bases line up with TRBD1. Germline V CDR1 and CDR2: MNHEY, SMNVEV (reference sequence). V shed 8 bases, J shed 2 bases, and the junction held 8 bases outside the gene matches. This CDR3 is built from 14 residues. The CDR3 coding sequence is TGTGCCAGCGGACCCGGGACAGGAGCCTACGAGCAGTACTTC. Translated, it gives CASGPGTGAYEQYF.

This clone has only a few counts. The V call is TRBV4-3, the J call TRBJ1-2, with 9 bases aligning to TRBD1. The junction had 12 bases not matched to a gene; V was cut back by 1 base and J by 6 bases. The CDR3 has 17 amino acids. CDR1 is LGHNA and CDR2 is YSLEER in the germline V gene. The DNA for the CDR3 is TGCGCCAGCAGCCAAGTCACCACAGGGGGCTTTGGGGATGGCTACACCTTC. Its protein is CASSQVTTGGFGDGYTF.